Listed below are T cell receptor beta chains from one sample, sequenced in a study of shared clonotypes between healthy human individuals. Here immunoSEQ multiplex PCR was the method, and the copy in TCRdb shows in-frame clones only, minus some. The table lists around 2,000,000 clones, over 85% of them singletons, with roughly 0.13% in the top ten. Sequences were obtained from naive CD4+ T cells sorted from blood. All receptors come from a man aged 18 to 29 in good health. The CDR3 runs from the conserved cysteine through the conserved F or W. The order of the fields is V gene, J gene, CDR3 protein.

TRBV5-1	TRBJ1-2	CASDFEAGSIGGYTF
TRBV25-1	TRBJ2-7	CASSGSSGARDYYEQYF
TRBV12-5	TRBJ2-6	CASAVIAGARGANVLTF
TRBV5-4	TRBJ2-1	CASSRLAGGGNEQFF
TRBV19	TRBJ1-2	CASTLLSTRGDPNYGYTF
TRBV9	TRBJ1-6	CASSVDIINSPLHF
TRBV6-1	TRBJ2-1	CASSETFLVPDEQFF
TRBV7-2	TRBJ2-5	CASSLAFGRVETQYF
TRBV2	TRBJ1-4	CASSNTGITNEKLFF
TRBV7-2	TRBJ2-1	CASSLELSSYNEQFF
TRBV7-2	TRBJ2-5	CASSWTGTGSQETQYF
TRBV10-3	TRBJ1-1	CAISEYDEAFF
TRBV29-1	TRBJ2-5	CSVVEERETQYF
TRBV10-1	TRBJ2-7	CASSESRGTTYEQYF
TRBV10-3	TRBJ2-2	CATADRANTGELFF
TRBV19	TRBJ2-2	CASSPGLAGNTGELFF
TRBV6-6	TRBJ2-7	CATRSWTAYEQYF
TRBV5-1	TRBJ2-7	CASSPDGQGGREQYF
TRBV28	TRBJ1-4	CASSRDRLDEKLFF
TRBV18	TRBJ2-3	CASSPQLAASTDTQYF
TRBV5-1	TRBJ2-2	CASSLAGANTGELFF
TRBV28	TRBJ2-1	CASRASGGPHNEQFF
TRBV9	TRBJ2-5	CASSQGTVQETQYF
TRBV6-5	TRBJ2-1	CASSYSNSAEQFF
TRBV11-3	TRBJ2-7	CASSLGGTTQYEQYF
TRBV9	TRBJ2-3	CASSVGTSGGKITDTQYF
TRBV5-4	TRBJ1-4	CASSQRDRDEKLFF
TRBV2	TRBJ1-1	CASRADTEAFF
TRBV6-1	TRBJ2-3	CASSPSGSLTDTQYF
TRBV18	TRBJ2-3	CASSPGLAGDGDTQYF
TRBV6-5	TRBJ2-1	CASTREDNEQFF
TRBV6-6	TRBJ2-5	CASSVNGGETQYF
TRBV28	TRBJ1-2	CASSLVAYGYTF
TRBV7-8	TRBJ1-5	CASSPLQAEGNQPQHF
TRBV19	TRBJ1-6	CASSTINSPLHF
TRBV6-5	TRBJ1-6	CASSPSLATSGPLHF
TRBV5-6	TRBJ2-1	CASSSIQGHNEQFF
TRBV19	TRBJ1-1	CASSIDGTGTMNTEAFF
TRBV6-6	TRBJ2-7	CASRSTGSYEQYF
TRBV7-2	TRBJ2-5	CASSSRGGWETQYF
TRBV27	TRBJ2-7	CASSLLAGTYEQYF
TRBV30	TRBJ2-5	CAWSFIGRSETQYF
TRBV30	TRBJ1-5	CAWSVQGLDQPQHF
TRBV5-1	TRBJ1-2	CASSPDGNYGYTF
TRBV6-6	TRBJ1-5	CASRSTAPSNQPQHF
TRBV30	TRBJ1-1	CAWFGGTGNTEAFF
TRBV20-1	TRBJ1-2	CSARDGYTF
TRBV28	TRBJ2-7	CASSEGGTGSYEQYF
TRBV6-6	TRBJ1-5	CASSYKGTDQPQHF
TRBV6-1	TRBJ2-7	CASSGLWDRVHEQYF
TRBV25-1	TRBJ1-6	CASSATQGNSPLHF
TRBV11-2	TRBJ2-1	CASSLNSGTAPYNEQFF
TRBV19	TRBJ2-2	CASSSGQVVTGELFF
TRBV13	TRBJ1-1	CASTLGQNTEAFF
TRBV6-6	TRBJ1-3	CASSFGQSGNTIYF